The 29 T cell receptor beta chains below were found in one sample sequenced in a study of T cell changes during pregnancy in multiple sclerosis. Produced via immunoSEQ multiplex PCR; TCRdb's table is partial and in-frame only. The sample has tens of thousands of clones; about nine tenths are singletons. The starting material was peripheral blood, obtained in the third trimester of pregnancy. The receptors originated from a female donor with multiple sclerosis, enrolled in a pregnancy study.

This chain connects TRBV7-9 to TRBJ1-5; 7 nucleotides match TRBD1. CDR3 length: 14 residues. Per the germline V gene, CDR1 is SEHNR and CDR2 is FQNEAQ (reference sequence). With 6 bases clipped from V and 1 base from J, the junction kept 3 bases outside the gene matches. The CDR3 DNA is TGTGCCAGCAGTTGGACAGGCAGCAATCAGCCCCAGCATTTT. This sequence encodes CASSWTGSNQPQHF.

J is TRBJ2-3 and V is TRBV9; TRBD2 matches at 9 bases. The ends lost 2 bases at V and 5 bases at J; junction bases unmatched: 3. The germline V gene encodes CDR1 SGDLS and CDR2 YYNGEE. There are 14 residues in the CDR3. CDR3 amino acids: CASSVSGGGDTQYF. The CDR3 nucleotides are TGTGCCAGCAGCGTTAGCGGGGGCGGAGATACGCAGTATTTT.

V usage is TRBV9 and J usage is TRBJ2-5; the D is unclear. Germline loops: CDR1 SGDLS, CDR2 YYNGEE. CDR3 length equals 16 residues. V dropped 0 bases and J dropped 0 bases, with 12 bases sitting between them. The CDR3 region has the DNA TGTGCCAGCAGCGTAGCTCAGACCGGGTACCAAGAGACCCAGTACTTC. Its protein is CASSVAQTGYQETQYF.

The chain links TRBV6-5 to TRBJ2-2; 8 bases match TRBD2. The CDR3 is 16 amino acids. Germline lookup yields CDR1 MNHEY and CDR2 SVGAGI. V shed 3 bases, J shed 4 bases, and the junction held 7 bases outside the gene matches. This chain's CDR3 is CASSYNGGRITGELFF. CDR3 bases: TGTGCCAGCAGTTATAATGGCGGGAGGATCACCGGGGAGCTGTTTTTT.

The chain employs TRBV6-1 and TRBJ1-2; D may be TRBD1 (6 bases). Trimming left V 2 bases short and J 3 bases short, with 10 bases between. Germline V CDR1 and CDR2: MNHNS, SASEGT. This CDR3 contains 14 residues. The CDR3 loop reads CASSEPDSYYGYTF. In nucleotides, the CDR3 is TGTGCCAGCAGTGAACCGGACAGTTACTATGGCTACACCTTC.

V is TRBV9 and J is TRBJ1-2; D unresolved. Germline V gene sequence: CDR1 SGDLS, CDR2 YYNGEE. The CDR3 has 13 amino acids. The ends were cut back, 4 bases at V and 6 bases at J, with 13 bases in the middle. The CDR3: CASSTLSDDGYTF. For the CDR3, the DNA is TGTGCCAGCAGCACGCTAAGCGATGATGGCTACACCTTC.

This chain joins TRBV7-9 and TRBJ1-2; D is unresolved. Germline loops: CDR1 SEHNR, CDR2 FQNEAQ (reference sequence). CDR3 length: 13 residues. V was cut by 1 base and J by 7 bases, with 10 bases left in between. This CDR3 reads CASSLGPTSGYTF. CDR3 nucleotide sequence: TGTGCCAGCAGCTTAGGGCCAACCTCTGGCTACACCTTC.

The rearrangement joins TRBV25-1 to TRBJ1-1, with D perhaps TRBD1 (6 bases). The ends were cut back, 3 bases at V and 5 bases at J, with 16 bases in the middle. The CDR3 is made up of 15 amino acids. Looked up from germline, CDR1 is MGHDK and CDR2 is SYGVNS. CDR3 bases: TGTGCCAGCAGTGATAGGGAACAGGGCATAACTGAAGCTTTCTTT. This gives the protein CASSDREQGITEAFF.

The genes are TRBV30 and TRBJ1-4; D is possibly TRBD1 (5 bases). CDR3 size: 12 residues. CDR1 GTSNPN and CDR2 SVGIG come from the germline V gene (reference sequence). V dropped 3 bases and J dropped 8 bases, with 10 bases sitting between them. This CDR3 reads CAWSAEGEKLFF. For the CDR3, the DNA is TGTGCCTGGAGCGCGGAGGGGGAAAAACTGTTTTTT.

CDR3 DNA sequence: TGCGCCAGCAGCCAAGAAGACGGGTCTTATGGCTACACCTTC. Amino acids: CASSQEDGSYGYTF. The gene calls are TRBV4-3 and TRBJ1-2; D not certain. The V end was cut by 0 bases, the J end by 5 bases, with 10 bases between. This CDR3 has 14 amino acids. Germline V gene data show CDR1 as LGHNA and CDR2 as YSLEER.

The chain recombines TRBV5-6 with TRBJ1-3; the D gene is possibly TRBD1 (5 bases). The CDR3 covers 15 residues. V was trimmed by 4 bases and J by 1 base, leaving 12 bases between them. Per the germline V gene, CDR1 is SGHDT and CDR2 is YYEEEE. The CDR3 DNA sequence: TGTGCCAGCAGCCGCACGGGGGGATCTGGAAACACCATATATTTT. Translation gives CASSRTGGSGNTIYF.

The V gene is TRBV7-8, the J gene TRBJ2-5; TRBD1 agrees at 10 bases. The CDR3 has 15 residues. V shed 1 base and J 3 bases; nucleotides not matched to a gene: 2. The germline V gene has CDR1 SGHVS and CDR2 FQNEAQ. The CDR3 reads CASSLVGQGEETQYF. CDR3 bases: TGTGCCAGCAGCTTAGTAGGACAGGGGGAAGAGACCCAGTACTTC.

The chain links TRBV6-5 to TRBJ2-7, with 7 bases fitting TRBD2. The ends lost 6 bases at V and 4 bases at J; junction bases unmatched: 12. The CDR3 is 15 residues long. Germline V lookup: CDR1 MNHEY, CDR2 SVGAGI. DNA of the CDR3: TGTGCCAGCAGGCACCGTCTGGGGGAGGGGTACGAGCAGTACTTC. Its protein product is CASRHRLGEGYEQYF.

In the case of this clone: The sample has other DNA sequences that encode this CDR3 too. The chain carries TRBV5-1 and TRBJ1-1, with 7 positions matching TRBD1. V was pared by 0 bases and J by 1 base, with 0 bases of the junction left unmatched. The CDR3 sequence is 14 residues long. Germline V gene lookup returns CDR1 SGHRS and CDR2 YFSETQ. CDR3 in amino acids: CASSLAGGNTEAFF. The CDR3 DNA reads TGCGCCAGCAGCTTGGCAGGGGGGAACACTGAAGCTTTCTTT.

The chain combines TRBV2 with TRBJ1-2; TRBD1 agrees at 7 bases. The CDR3 consists of 13 residues. V was pared by 9 bases and J by 2 bases, with 6 bases of the junction left unmatched. CDR1 SNHLY and CDR2 FYNNEI come from the germline V gene. The CDR3 reads CAREDRTNYGYTF. The DNA for the CDR3 is TGTGCCAGAGAGGACAGGACAAACTATGGCTACACCTTC. The whole variable domain, filled in from reference TRBV2 and TRBJ1-2, reads EPEVTQTPSHQVTQMGQEVILRCVPISNHLYFYWYRQILGQKVEFLVSFYNNEISEKSEIFDDQFSVERPDGSNFTLKIRSTKLEDSAMYFCAREDRTNYGYTFGSGTRLTVV.

The chain uses TRBV5-1 and TRBJ1-6, with TRBD1 matching 7 bases. This CDR3 contains 14 residues. Germline CDR1 is SGHRS and CDR2 is YFSETQ. After removal of 1 base from V and 8 bases from J, the junction contained 3 bases not matched to a gene. DNA for the CDR3: TGCGCCAGCAGCTTGACAGGGGATGATTCACCCCTCCACTTT. It is translated as CASSLTGDDSPLHF.

This chain links TRBV27 with TRBJ2-7; a possible D gene is TRBD2 (6 bases). The V and J ends lost 11 bases and 3 bases respectively, with 23 bases between them. The CDR3 contains 15 residues. Looked up from germline, CDR1 is MNHEY and CDR2 is SMNVEV (reference sequence). CDR3 sequence (DNA): TGTGCCTGCAAAGGAGGGACGATAAGAGACTACGAGCAGTACTTC. Its translation: CACKGGTIRDYEQYF.

V gene TRBV5-4 combines with J gene TRBJ1-1; D remains ambiguous. Germline V CDR1 and CDR2: SGHNT, YYREEE (reference sequence). This CDR3 has 15 residues. Trimming shortened V by 0 bases and J by 4 bases, and 13 bases separated the two germline ends. CDR3 bases: TGTGCCAGCAGCTTGGTCGTGAGGTCTGGCACTGAAGCTTTCTTT. It specifies CASSLVVRSGTEAFF.

The V gene is TRBV19, the J gene TRBJ1-2; 7 nucleotides line up with TRBD1. Per germline, CDR1 LNHDA and CDR2 SQIVND (reference sequence). This CDR3 spans 15 amino acids. After removal of 7 bases from V and 3 bases from J, the junction contained 11 bases not matched to a gene. DNA for the CDR3: TGTGCCAGTACCCCTGGAGACAGGGAAGACTATGGCTACACCTTC. It encodes CASTPGDREDYGYTF.

The V call is TRBV30, the J call TRBJ1-6; tentative D call: TRBD1 (6 bases). V lost 4 bases, J lost 7 bases, and 11 bases lay in between. In germline, CDR1 is GTSNPN, CDR2 SVGIG (reference sequence). The CDR3 sequence is 13 residues long. The CDR3 protein is CAWNAQGNSPLHF. In DNA form, the CDR3 reads TGTGCCTGGAACGCACAGGGAAATTCACCCCTCCACTTT.

The rearrangement uses TRBV6-1 and TRBJ2-7; 8 bases align to TRBD1. The CDR3 is made up of 14 amino acids. J lost 1 base, V lost 1 base, and 0 bases had no gene match. Looked up from germline, CDR1 is MNHNS and CDR2 is SASEGT. The CDR3 protein is CASSEGTGSYEQYF. CDR3 sequence (DNA): TGTGCCAGCAGTGAAGGGACAGGGTCCTACGAGCAGTACTTC.

The chain combines TRBV5-1 with TRBJ1-5; weak D call: TRBD1 (6 bases). Trimming removed 2 bases from V and 3 bases from J, with 9 bases in between. The germline gives CDR1 SGHRS, CDR2 YFSETQ. The CDR3 is made up of 14 amino acids. Written as DNA, the CDR3 is TGCGCCAGCAGCTTAGGACAGCCCAATCAGCCCCAGCATTTT. Translating it yields CASSLGQPNQPQHF.

The rearrangement links TRBV5-1 to TRBJ2-2; TRBD1 is a possible D gene (5 bases). The CDR3 spans 14 residues. Germline V CDR1 and CDR2: SGHRS, YFSETQ. V shed 5 bases and J shed 4 bases, with 12 bases lying between them. The CDR3 sequence is CASSQGAATGELFF. In DNA, the CDR3 is TGCGCCAGCAGTCAGGGTGCGGCCACCGGGGAGCTGTTTTTT.

The chain has TRBV10-1 and TRBJ2-7; weak D call: TRBD2 (6 bases). V was shortened by 0 bases and J by 2 bases, with 14 bases between the two germline ends. The CDR3 loop spans 16 amino acids. Looked up from germline, CDR1 is WNHNN and CDR2 is SYGVQD (reference sequence). CDR3 sequence (DNA): TGCGCCAGCAGTGAGTCGTGGCGGGGTGGGGCCTACGAGCAGTACTTC. Protein sequence: CASSESWRGGAYEQYF.

The chain is built from TRBV10-3 and TRBJ1-5, with D uncertain. This CDR3 has 13 amino acids. V lost 6 bases and J lost 4, with 10 bases in between. The germline CDR1 and CDR2 sequences are ENHRY and SYGVKD. CDR3 bases: TGTGCCATCAGGTTCGGAGAAAATCAGCCCCAGCATTTT. Translated: CAIRFGENQPQHF.

This rearrangement joins TRBV5-5 to TRBJ1-5; TRBD1 aligns across 7 bases. V dropped 1 base and J dropped 3; count of bases not matched to a gene: 10. Germline lookup yields CDR1 SGHKS and CDR2 YYEKEE (reference sequence). The CDR3 sequence is 17 residues long. The CDR3 loop is CASSLRGPGQINQPQHF. The DNA of the CDR3 is TGTGCCAGCAGCTTGAGGGGGCCGGGACAGATCAATCAGCCCCAGCATTTT.

This chain uses TRBV4-1 with TRBJ2-4; tentative D call: TRBD1 (6 bases). The CDR3 runs 16 residues. Germline V gives CDR1 MGHRA, CDR2 YSYEKL. Between the trimmed V and J ends, which lost 0 bases and 2 bases, there was a span of 11 bases. The CDR3: CASSQEGTSTKNIQYF. In DNA form, the CDR3 reads TGCGCCAGCAGCCAAGAGGGGACATCAACCAAAAACATTCAGTACTTC.

The chain uses TRBV19 and TRBJ1-5; 7 positions match TRBD1. The CDR3 runs to 14 residues. Germline trimming cut 9 bases from V and 6 bases from J; bases unmatched to any gene: 11. Per the germline V gene, CDR1 is LNHDA and CDR2 is SQIVND (reference sequence). CDR3 DNA: TGTGCCAGCGACAGGGAGTCCGCAGTTCAGCCCCAGCATTTT. It codes for CASDRESAVQPQHF.

This chain connects TRBV7-2 to TRBJ2-7, with 8 bases lining up with TRBD2. The CDR3 sequence is 15 residues long. Germline CDR1 SGHTA, CDR2 FQGNSA. Unmatched junction bases numbered 5, after V lost 1 base and J lost 3 bases. CDR3 residues: CASSLGLALIYEQYF. The CDR3 region has the DNA TGTGCCAGCAGCTTAGGACTAGCGCTAATCTACGAGCAGTACTTC. The whole variable domain, filled in from reference TRBV7-2 and TRBJ2-7, reads GAGVSQSPSNKVTEKGKDVELRCDPISGHTALYWYRQSLGQGLEFLIYFQGNSAPDKSGLPSDRFSAERTGGSVSTLTIQRTQQEDSAVYLCASSLGLALIYEQYFGPGTRLTVT.